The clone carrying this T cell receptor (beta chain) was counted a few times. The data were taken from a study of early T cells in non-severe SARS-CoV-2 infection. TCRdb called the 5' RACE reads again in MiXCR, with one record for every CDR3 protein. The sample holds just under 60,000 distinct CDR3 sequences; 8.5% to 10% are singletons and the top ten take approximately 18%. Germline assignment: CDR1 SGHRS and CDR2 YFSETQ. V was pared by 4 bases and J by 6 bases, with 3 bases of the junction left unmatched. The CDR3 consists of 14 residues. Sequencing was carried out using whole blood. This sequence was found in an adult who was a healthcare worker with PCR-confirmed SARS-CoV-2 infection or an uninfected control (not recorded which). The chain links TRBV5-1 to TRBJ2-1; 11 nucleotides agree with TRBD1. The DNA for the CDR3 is TGCGCCAGCAGCCCCGGGACAGGGGGCAATGAGCAGTTCTTC. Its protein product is CASSPGTGGNEQFF.